This T cell receptor (beta chain) was profiled in a study of blood T cells in healthy people across ages. A second PCR of 7 to 11 cycles used a sample-barcoded 5' primer and a J-beta primer mix. Samples each returned at least 3 million CDR3-containing paired-end reads. TCRdb reanalysed the 5' RACE reads using MiXCR and keeps one entry per CDR3 protein. Of over a million distinct CDR3 sequences in the sample, under 45% are singletons; the top ten hold approximately 17%. Germline V gene lookup returns CDR1 LGHNA and CDR2 YNFKEQ. This CDR3 contains 17 residues. The V and J ends lost 0 bases and 6 bases respectively, with 20 bases between them.

Specimen: blood. The chain recombines TRBV4-2 with TRBJ1-2; TRBD1 is a possible D gene (5 bases). This TCR derives from a woman in her sixties in good health. CDR3 amino acids: CASSQDSGRGTGDGYTF. In DNA form, the CDR3 reads TGTGCCAGCAGCCAAGATTCCGGGAGGGGAACGGGCGATGGCTACACCTTC.